This is a list of T cell receptor beta chains from one sample in a study of monozygotic twins with inflammatory bowel disease. TCRdb reprocessed the 5' RACE reads and reports one entry per CDR3 protein, with no DNA. The sample's table shows about 210,000 distinct CDR3 sequences. The source material was blood. The receptors stem from a human donor with ulcerative colitis or Crohn's disease, or a healthy co-twin of an affected twin (not recorded which). The CDR3 runs from the conserved cysteine through the conserved F or W.

TRBJ1-2 TRBV28 CASSLTGGAYGYTF
TRBJ2-7 TRBV19 CASRVTGATYEQYF
TRBJ2-3 TRBV7-6 CASSLVAGDTDTQYF
TRBJ2-5 TRBV6-1 CASSRARGTRETQYF
TRBJ2-7 TRBV20-1 CSASRTGYEQYF
TRBJ2-7 TRBV20-1 CSAQKGPNYEQYF
TRBJ2-3 TRBV4-1 CASSLAGQPDTQYF
TRBJ2-1 TRBV12-3/TRBV12-4 CASSRGTRYEQFF
TRBJ2-7 TRBV7-9 CASSLGFYPYEQYF
TRBJ1-6 TRBV20-1 CSATDAGIGSPLHF
TRBJ2-1 TRBV14 CASSQSRGLRNNEQFF
TRBJ1-6 TRBV6-1 CASSGGGANNSPLHF
TRBJ2-7 TRBV6-2/TRBV6-3 CASSSFYYEQYF
TRBJ1-2 TRBV2 CASKLTGSIMGYTF
TRBJ1-1 TRBV18 CASSPLTVDTEAFF
TRBJ1-2 TRBV3-1 CASSLTYSQNYGYTF
TRBJ1-4 TRBV5-8 CASSLQVQSTNEKLFF
TRBJ1-2 TRBV5-1 CASSFTAVDGYTF
TRBJ2-2 TRBV3-1 CASSLETGVTGELFF
TRBJ1-2 TRBV7-9 CASSLGQGVYGYTF
TRBJ2-1 TRBV20-1 CSARDQGGVNGEQFF